This T cell receptor beta chain originates from a study of HIV-infected patients and healthy controls (dated by TCRdb to 2014 to 2015). For context, the study as a whole: The study tested whether deep TCR repertoire sequencing of HIV patients' small blood samples could capture immune perturbation and reconstitution. Points the paper makes about the study in general: In the study, no determination of donor HLA types was made. Comparisons were complicated by unequal numbers of distinct sequences between patients and controls, and rare events from HIV-infected data were overweighted by size-matching. Eight alpha and eight beta V genes showed significantly different mean usage between HIV-infected patients and controls. In HIV-infected patients, the apparent post-therapy recovery of the Gini index was not replicated in size-matched repertoire data. HIV-infected repertoires had significantly higher mean Gini indices than controls, possibly reflecting oligoclonality. Processing included only sixteen HIV-infected individuals, and this was regarded by the authors as a major limit on how widely the findings apply. MAIT cell alpha-chain CDR3s were present at high frequency in healthy controls but severely depleted in HIV+ repertoires. In the samples, alpha-beta chain pairing was left undetermined. Compared with untreated HIV+ repertoires, healthy control repertoires had roughly threefold more distinct CDR3s and a higher Shannon diversity. Most CMV-associated CDR3s became more frequent during therapy, although their change was not significant, whereas HIV-associated CDR3s showed a significant decrease in frequency. The study cohorts differed slightly in age and sex profile, but those differences did not account for the observed differences in diversity. By Jaccard index and by the count of highly shared sequences, healthy controls shared more CDR3s between individuals than HIV+ patients did. The dynamics of distinct T-cell subpopulations could not be separated, and sequencing depth was restricted, because whole blood was used.

SuperScript III was used to reverse transcribe 500 ng RNA with primers targeting the alpha and beta constant regions. Separate alpha and beta chain libraries were made by chain-specific third strand synthesis with multiplexing indices. In the protocol, all rearrangements within a chain were amplified with a single primer pair so that primer bias was avoided, and molecular barcodes were added to each cDNA molecule. T4 RNA Ligase 1 joined purified cDNA to a 5' RACE adapter that carried a random hexamer and the SP2 sequencing primer site. With slow temperature ramps used to favor optimal annealing, second strand synthesis was primed from the SP2 site with Phusion polymerase. Two random hexamer sequences, both added before amplification and joined together, made up the 12-nucleotide barcode of each molecule. A brief initial PCR introduced P5 and P7 adapter elements together with a second index, and a roughly 23-cycle amplification PCR using P5s and P7 primers was subsequently performed. A total of 25 to 30 PCR cycles were applied to the libraries, which were quantified on a Qubit, sized on a Bioanalyzer, and diluted to 4 to 4.5 nM. Sequencing of the normalized libraries was done on an Illumina MiSeq using 2 x 250 paired-end kits. Into approximately 9.3 ul Tris-Cl, the reverse transcription reactions were eluted following cleanup on MinElute columns. The adapter ligations were run for roughly 25 hours at 16 degrees C, and AMPure XP beads at a 1:1 ratio were afterwards used to clean them. Regarding the original processing steps: A modified Decombinator that output V, J, insert and barcode information was used to process the demultiplexed FASTQ files. Any sequence that shared a barcode yet differed from the dominant sequence was discarded as an error, and the number of original cDNA molecules was estimated by counting barcodes clustered at Levenshtein distance 3. The R packages ineq, vegan, igraph and RCytoscape were used for downstream analyses, together with IMGT nomenclature and CDR3 definitions. The authors computed V gene usage over distinct sequences and counted each TCR a single time to avoid skew from clonal expansion. Within a donor, similarity networks joined unique CDR3 amino acid sequences in every case where two of them were separated by a single Levenshtein edit. The authors compiled published HIV-specific CDR3s (around 90 alpha, roughly 700 beta) and CMV-specific CDR3s (more than 12 alpha, fewer than 300 beta) and searched for them in the repertoires. Lower sequence numbers were not the cause of the decreased diversity in patients, as random subsampling to size-matched repertoires showed. TCRdb handled the public reads itself, with Q25 trimming in fastp and clone calling in MiXCR, and kept productive beta chains. Each entry is one CDR3 protein sequence, shown with its most common DNA and genes. None of the V and J calls come from the authors' own analysis; TCRdb made them. The sample table contains some 20,000 distinct CDR3 sequences; only one count was recorded for roughly an eighth of them. 8.5% to 14% of the sample is held by the ten biggest clonotypes.

This clonotype was recorded many times. Its antigen remains undetermined. No clone much larger than this one lies a single base away; base qualities are absent. Whole blood was used without fractionating the cells, so the repertoire represented all peripheral T cells without sorting. Roughly eleven uninfected healthy donors were sampled as controls, a few of whom were sampled twice about three months apart. For RNA extraction, approximately 2.5 ml of peripheral blood was collected into Tempus tubes. Residual genomic DNA was removed with the TURBO-DNase kit and globin mRNA was depleted with GLOBINclear. The sample was blood. The sequence was collected from an adult in good health.

This receptor carries the CDR3 CASSLHQGGVNNQPQHF. The nucleotides are TGTGCCAGCAGTTTGCATCAGGGGGGGGTGAACAATCAGCCCCAGCATTTT. The chain is encoded by TRBV28 joined to TRBJ1-5; TRBD1 aligns with 7 central bases. Inclusive of the bounding cysteine and phenylalanine, the CDR3 is 17 residues long. The DNA shown is the 51-base CDR3, in frame from base 1. Unmatched junction bases come to 11, with V trimmed by 3 bases and J by 3 bases. The germline V gene supplies CDR1 MDHEN and CDR2 SYDVKM.